A selection of T cell receptor beta chains follows, all from one sample in a study of T cell responses to AZD1222 COVID-19 vaccine. Libraries were prepared by immunoSEQ multiplex PCR; TCRdb keeps only in-frame clonotypes and omits some of them. The table has tens of thousands of clones, 70% to 90% seen once; the top ten hold approximately 5.7%. The sequencing used peripheral blood, collected on day 0 of AZD1222 vaccination. These receptors were taken from an adult in good health. The CDR3 runs from the conserved cysteine through the conserved F or W. The D gene is left open where the match is weak. Some rows have no size entry. The others give once, few or many, or a class for an expanded clone.

j_call v_call clone_size d_call cdr3_length cdr3_nt cdr3_aa
TRBJ2-5 TRBV9 NA TRBD2 14 TGTGCCAGCAGCTCCGGAGCGGGGTTACAGACCCAGTACTTC CASSSGAGLQTQYF
TRBJ2-3 TRBV6-4 few TRBD1 14 TGTGCCAGCAGTGACGGGACAGGGGGCGATACGCAGTATTTT CASSDGTGGDTQYF
TRBJ1-2 TRBV19 NA NA 13 TGTGCCAGTAGGACCACTACTAACTATGGCTACACCTTC CASRTTTNYGYTF
TRBJ1-2 TRBV10-3 NA TRBD1 14 TGTGCCATCAACCCAGGACAGGACTATGGTAGCTACACCTTC CAINPGQDYGSYTF
TRBJ2-5 TRBV7-9 NA NA 15 TGTGCCAGCAGCTTAGGGGAATGGCAGGACGGGACCCAGTACTTC CASSLGEWQDGTQYF
TRBJ2-1 TRBV27 NA NA 13 TGTGCCAGCAGCCCGGGGGCCGGATATGAGCAGTTCTTC CASSPGAGYEQFF
TRBJ2-3 TRBV6-6 NA TRBD2 14 TGTGCCAGCATTAGCGGGGGGGGCAGGGATACGCAGTATTTT CASISGGGRDTQYF
TRBJ1-2 TRBV7-9 once NA 13 TGTGCCAGCAGCCCTCTCGGGTCCTATGGCTACACCTTC CASSPLGSYGYTF
TRBJ1-5 TRBV7-7 NA NA 15 TGTGCCAGCAGCTTAGCTTCCCCACCTTATCAGCCCCAGCATTTT CASSLASPPYQPQHF
TRBJ1-5 TRBV24-1 NA TRBD1 16 TGTGCCACCAGTGATCCGGGACAGGGATCCAATCAGCCCCAGCATTTT CATSDPGQGSNQPQHF
TRBJ2-7 TRBV20-1 NA NA 11 TGCAGCCTCGGGGAATCCTACGAGCAGTACTTC CSLGESYEQYF
TRBJ2-1 TRBV6-2/TRBV6-3 NA NA 16 TGTGCCAGCAGCCAAACGGGGTCCCGAACTTACAATGAGCAGTTCTTC CASSQTGSRTYNEQFF
TRBJ2-2 TRBV19 NA TRBD1 16 TGTGCCAGTAGTATGGGAGACAGGGCCCTCACCGGGGAGCTGTTTTTT CASSMGDRALTGELFF
TRBJ2-5 TRBV5-4 NA TRBD2 13 TGTGCCAGCAGCTTGGCCCGTAGCGGGGAACAGTACTTC CASSLARSGEQYF
TRBJ2-3 TRBV7-9 NA TRBD1 16 TGTGCCAGCAGCTTACGGACAGGGGACCTCACAGATACGCAGTATTTT CASSLRTGDLTDTQYF
TRBJ2-7 TRBV15 NA NA 15 TGTGCCACCAGCGGGGGGCAGGTTCCCTCCTACGAGCAGTACTTC CATSGGQVPSYEQYF
TRBJ1-2 TRBV3-1/TRBV3-2 once NA 14 TGTGCCAGCAGCCAAGAAGGGCCACCCTGTTGCTACACCTTC CASSQEGPPCCYTF
TRBJ1-2 TRBV5-1 once NA 14 TGCGCCAGCAGCTTGGTGGCGTTGGGTGAGGGCTACACCTTC CASSLVALGEGYTF
TRBJ1-5 TRBV9 NA TRBD1 18 TGTGCCAGCAGCTTGACTACTATCAGGGGGAAACGCAATCAGCCCCAGCATTTT CASSLTTIRGKRNQPQHF
TRBJ2-1 TRBV11-2 NA TRBD1 12 TGTGCCAGCAGCTCGACAGGGCGCGAGCAGTTCTTC CASSSTGREQFF
TRBJ1-2 TRBV7-8 NA NA 16 TGTGCCAGCAGCGGGGCAGGGATTAATGGCGACTATGGCTACACCTTC CASSGAGINGDYGYTF
TRBJ1-2 TRBV5-6 NA NA 15 TGTGCCAGCAGCAGCCCCGGGACCCAGGGACGGGGCTACACCTTC CASSSPGTQGRGYTF
TRBJ1-2 TRBV4-1 once NA 15 TGCGCCAGCAGCCAAGGTACGACAGGCCGCTATGGCTACACCTTC CASSQGTTGRYGYTF
TRBJ2-1 TRBV19 NA NA 12 TGTGCCAGTAGTATGCAGAGGAATGAGCAGTTCTTC CASSMQRNEQFF
TRBJ2-7 TRBV6-5 NA NA 14 TGTGCCAGCAGCAGAATGACAGGCTCCTACGAGCAGTACTTC CASSRMTGSYEQYF
TRBJ1-1 TRBV6-1 NA NA 15 TGTGCCAGCAGTGATCTGGCGGGGGGAGGCACTGAAGCTTTCTTT CASSDLAGGGTEAFF
TRBJ1-5 TRBV18 NA TRBD1 15 TGTGCCAGCTCACCGGGGACAGGGGGATCTCAGCCCCAGCATTTT CASSPGTGGSQPQHF
TRBJ1-3 TRBV19 NA NA 15 TGTGCCAGCTATCCGGGGCCTAGCTCTGGAAACACCATATATTTT CASYPGPSSGNTIYF
TRBJ2-7 TRBV7-6 NA NA 15 TGTGCCAGCAGCTTAGCCCCTAGCAAGGGCTACGAGCAGTACTTC CASSLAPSKGYEQYF
TRBJ1-2 TRBV7-9 NA NA 14 TGTGCCAGCAGCTTAGCGGGACAAGACTATGGCTACACCTTC CASSLAGQDYGYTF
TRBJ2-5 TRBV5-4 NA NA 13 TGTGCCAGCAGCTTGGTGTTCCAAGAGACCCAGTACTTC CASSLVFQETQYF
TRBJ1-6 TRBV28 NA NA 15 TGTGCCAGCACCACTGAGGCCCTTGGGTATTCACCCCTCCACTTT CASTTEALGYSPLHF
TRBJ1-1 TRBV4-1 NA NA 14 TGCGCCAGCAGCCCTGAGTGGGGGAACACTGAAGCTTTCTTT CASSPEWGNTEAFF
TRBJ1-5 TRBV6-1 NA TRBD1 14 TGTGCCAGCAGTGAATGGACAGGGAATCAGCCCCAGCATTTT CASSEWTGNQPQHF
TRBJ1-2 TRBV7-9 NA NA 14 TGTGCCAGCAGCATCGGGGGGTCAGCCTATGGCTACACCTTC CASSIGGSAYGYTF
TRBJ1-2 TRBV18 once NA 13 TGTGCCAGCTCACCTAATCCTACCTATGGCTACACCTTC CASSPNPTYGYTF
TRBJ1-4 TRBV28 NA TRBD1 15 TGTGCCAGCAGTCCCCAGACAGGGCACCTTGGAAAACTGTTTTTT CASSPQTGHLGKLFF
TRBJ1-5 TRBV5-5 NA NA 13 TGTGCCAGCAGCTCTCACGTGGATCAGCCCCAGCATTTT CASSSHVDQPQHF
TRBJ1-5 TRBV25-1 NA TRBD1 15 TGTGCCAGCAGTGAATCGGGGGACAGGGGACAGCCCCAGCATTTT CASSESGDRGQPQHF
TRBJ1-4 TRBV27 NA TRBD1 15 TGTGCCAGCAGTTTTTACGGGGACAGGGGCGAAAAACTGTTTTTT CASSFYGDRGEKLFF
TRBJ1-1 TRBV6-5 NA NA 14 TGTGCCAGCAGGACCCCGTGGGGAAACACTGAAGCTTTCTTT CASRTPWGNTEAFF
TRBJ1-5 TRBV9 NA NA 15 TGTGCCAGCAGCCCTCAGGGTAGCGGGGGGCAGCCCCAGCATTTT CASSPQGSGGQPQHF
TRBJ1-1 TRBV7-3 once NA 13 TGTGCCAGCAGCCTTCAGGGTGAGACTGAAGCTTTCTTT CASSLQGETEAFF
TRBJ1-5 TRBV10-2 NA NA 13 TGCGCCAGCGGGGGGGACAGCAATCAGCCCCAGCATTTT CASGGDSNQPQHF
TRBJ1-3 TRBV2 NA NA 13 TGTGCCAGTAGATTTATCGCCGGAAACACCATATATTTT CASRFIAGNTIYF
TRBJ2-1 TRBV5-1 NA TRBD2 20 TGCGCCAGCAGCTCTATCCCGGGACTAGCGGGGGGGGCGTATAAAAATGAGCAGTTCTTC CASSSIPGLAGGAYKNEQFF
TRBJ1-6 TRBV2 NA TRBD1 16 TGTGCCAGCAGTGCTAGGGGGCAATCCTATAATTCACCCCTCCACTTT CASSARGQSYNSPLHF
TRBJ1-1 TRBV14 NA NA 15 TGTGCCAGCAGCTTCCAGGCGGGGGAGGTCACTGAAGCTTTCTTT CASSFQAGEVTEAFF
TRBJ2-7 TRBV19 few NA 14 TGTGCCAGCAGCCGGCGATTAATTCCCTACGAGCAGTACTTC CASSRRLIPYEQYF
TRBJ1-2 TRBV19 once NA 12 TGTGCCAGTAGGGGGCATAACTATGGCTACACCTTC CASRGHNYGYTF
TRBJ1-4 TRBV25-1 NA NA 13 TGTGCCAGCAGTGGACCCCCAGTTGAAAAACTGTTTTTT CASSGPPVEKLFF
TRBJ1-1 TRBV12-3/TRBV12-4 NA NA 12 TGTGCCAGCAGTTTACGGTACACTGAAGCTTTCTTT CASSLRYTEAFF
TRBJ1-4 TRBV5-6 NA NA 15 TGTGCCAGCAGCCCCTTCGGGACGGACAATGAAAAACTGTTTTTT CASSPFGTDNEKLFF
TRBJ1-3 TRBV29-1 NA TRBD1 16 TGCAGCGTCTCCCGGGGGACAGCGAGCTCTGGAAACACCATATATTTT CSVSRGTASSGNTIYF
TRBJ2-7 TRBV9 NA NA 13 TGTGCCAGCAGCAGCCGGGACTCCAAAGAGCAGTACTTC CASSSRDSKEQYF
TRBJ2-3 TRBV11-2 once TRBD2 14 TGTGCCAGCAGCCGGGGGGGCCACACAGATACGCAGTATTTT CASSRGGHTDTQYF
TRBJ1-5 TRBV6-5 NA NA 13 TGTGCCAGCAGTTATGGTAGCAATCAGCCCCAGCATTTT CASSYGSNQPQHF
TRBJ1-2 TRBV24-1 NA NA 17 TGTGCCACCAGTGATTTGCGGGGGCGGGGGAGGTTCTATGGCTACACCTTC CATSDLRGRGRFYGYTF
TRBJ1-1 TRBV30 few NA 13 TGTGCCTGGAATCTCGAGGGATACACTGAAGCTTTCTTT CAWNLEGYTEAFF
TRBJ1-1 TRBV5-5 NA NA 13 TGTGCCAGCAGCTTGGAGGGGAACACTGAAGCTTTCTTT CASSLEGNTEAFF